The rows below give T cell receptor beta chains drawn from one sample of a study of Ad26.COV2.S vaccination and SARS-CoV-2 variants. The protocol was immunoSEQ multiplex PCR, while the TCRdb copy is restricted to in-frame clones and leaves out a portion. The sample has around 380,000 clones, 88% seen once. This material consisted of peripheral blood, taken in a trial of Ad26.COV2.S vaccine versus placebo. All receptors derive from a person aged 18 to 65 who received the Ad26.COV2.S COVID-19 vaccine or a placebo. Both conserved end residues are part of each CDR3. Each record gives: V gene, clone size, D gene, J gene, CDR3 protein, CDR3 DNA. The D gene is left open where the match is weak. The size of a clone is reported for some rows only, either as once, few or many, or as a class for expanded clones.

>TRBV7-9|few|-|TRBJ1-1
CASWSWRYRGKRNTEAFF
TGTGCCAGCTGGTCTTGGAGGTATCGGGGGAAGAGGAACACTGAAGCTTTCTTT
>TRBV10-1|once|-|TRBJ1-1
CASRASPGLVGRNTEAFF
TGCGCCAGCAGGGCGAGCCCTGGGTTAGTCGGAAGGAACACTGAAGCTTTCTTT
>TRBV3-1/TRBV3-2|once|-|TRBJ1-3
CASSQATHSGNTIYF
TGTGCCAGCAGCCAAGCCACCCACTCTGGAAACACCATATATTTT
>TRBV7-9|-|-|TRBJ1-6
CASSSYRAPSPLHF
TGTGCCAGCAGCTCATACAGGGCTCCTTCACCCCTCCACTTT
>TRBV12-5|-|-|TRBJ1-4
CASGLVYGTTTNEKLFF
TGTGCTAGTGGTTTGGTATATGGAACGACCACTAATGAAAAACTGTTTTTT
>TRBV3-1/TRBV3-2|-|-|TRBJ1-6
CASSPEASSPLHF
TGTGCCAGCAGCCCAGAGGCTTCCTCTCCCCTCCACTTT
>TRBV30|-|TRBD1|TRBJ1-1
CAGRETGTTEAFF
TGTGCCGGTAGGGAGACAGGGACCACTGAAGCTTTCTTT
>TRBV5-4|once|TRBD1|TRBJ1-2
CASSLLGTGVGYTF
TGTGCCAGCAGCCTCCTAGGGACAGGGGTTGGCTACACCTTC
>TRBV5-8|many|-|TRBJ1-2
CASSIDSYGYTF
TGTGCCAGCAGCATCGACAGCTATGGCTACACCTTC
>TRBV3-1/TRBV3-2|few|-|TRBJ2-7
CASSQEQVYEQYF
TGTGCCAGCAGCCAGGAACAGGTGTACGAGCAGTACTTC
>TRBV7-2|-|TRBD1|TRBJ2-7
CASSPRTGPEQYF
TGTGCCAGCAGCCCCCGGACAGGCCCCGAGCAGTACTTC
>TRBV3-1/TRBV3-2|once|-|TRBJ2-3
CASSLRVMPDTQYF
TGTGCCAGCAGCCTAAGGGTGATGCCAGATACGCAGTATTTT
>TRBV2|few|-|TRBJ1-5
CASSARTAVNQPQHF
TGTGCCAGCAGCGCGAGGACAGCCGTTAATCAGCCCCAGCATTTT
>TRBV21-1|-|-|TRBJ1-2
CASSKRPEDGYTF
TGTGCCAGCAGCAAAAGGCCAGAGGATGGCTACACCTTC
>TRBV2|few|TRBD2|TRBJ2-5
CASSAGTSSKTQYF
TGTGCCAGCAGTGCCGGGACTAGTTCAAAGACCCAGTACTTC
>TRBV6-2/TRBV6-3|once|TRBD1|TRBJ1-4
CASSPGQGIWANEKLFF
TGTGCCAGCAGCCCTGGACAGGGGATTTGGGCTAATGAAAAACTGTTTTTT
>TRBV24-1|-|TRBD2|TRBJ2-1
CATSDTSGGDNEQFF
TGTGCCACCAGTGATACAAGCGGGGGGGACAATGAGCAGTTCTTC
>TRBV18|-|TRBD2|TRBJ2-1
CASSPSGGPFNEQFF
TGTGCCAGCTCACCGAGCGGGGGTCCATTTAATGAGCAGTTCTTC
>TRBV11-2|-|TRBD2|TRBJ2-1
CASSPGLAGGDNEQFF
TGTGCCAGCAGCCCGGGATTAGCGGGGGGGGACAATGAGCAGTTCTTC
>TRBV7-9|-|-|TRBJ2-3
CASSPARGDTDTQYF
TGTGCCAGCAGCCCCGCCCGGGGTGACACAGATACGCAGTATTTT
>TRBV7-9|-|TRBD1|TRBJ2-7
CASSLGSTGAVEQYF
TGTGCCAGCAGCTTAGGGAGTACAGGGGCAGTCGAGCAGTACTTC
>TRBV19|-|-|TRBJ2-3
CASSSDYGGEFYTQYF
TGTGCCAGTAGTAGCGACTATGGGGGAGAATTCTATACGCAGTATTTT
>TRBV27|-|TRBD2|TRBJ2-7
CASRSGTSGSYEQYF
TGTGCCAGCAGATCCGGGACTAGCGGTTCCTACGAGCAGTACTTC
>TRBV6-2/TRBV6-3|-|TRBD2|TRBJ2-2
CASSYPQTSGGFLGELFF
TGTGCCAGCAGTTACCCACAGACTAGCGGGGGGTTTCTGGGGGAGCTGTTTTTT
>TRBV4-1|once|TRBD1|TRBJ2-3
CASSQTPQGRFTDTQYF
TGCGCCAGCAGCCAAACCCCACAGGGGAGATTCACAGATACGCAGTATTTT
>TRBV3-1/TRBV3-2|-|-|TRBJ1-1
CASSQGYGTEAFF
TGTGCCAGCAGCCAAGGGTATGGGACTGAAGCTTTCTTT
>TRBV5-1|-|-|TRBJ2-2
CASKLPDTGELFF
TGCGCCAGCAAACTACCAGACACCGGGGAGCTGTTTTTT
>TRBV19|-|TRBD1|TRBJ2-3
CASRTGGIRTDTQYF
TGTGCCAGTCGGACAGGGGGGATTCGCACAGATACGCAGTATTTT
>TRBV4-1|-|TRBD2|TRBJ2-7
CASSQDLGWGGYEQYF
TGCGCCAGCAGCCAAGATCTGGGGTGGGGGGGATACGAGCAGTACTTC
>TRBV6-6|-|TRBD1|TRBJ1-2
CASSYSQGAYGYTF
TGTGCCAGCAGTTACTCCCAGGGGGCCTATGGCTACACCTTC
>TRBV6-5|few|-|TRBJ1-6
CASSNMTVYNSPLHF
TGTGCCAGCAGTAATATGACAGTCTATAATTCACCCCTCCACTTT
>TRBV5-1|-|-|TRBJ1-4
CASSLWGDEKLFF
TGCGCCAGCAGCCTGTGGGGCGATGAAAAACTGTTTTTT
>TRBV4-1|-|TRBD2|TRBJ2-1
CASSQGQAGMNYNEQFF
TGCGCCAGCAGCCAAGGGCAAGCGGGGATGAACTACAATGAGCAGTTCTTC
>TRBV11-2|-|-|TRBJ1-1
CASSFIRGAGKNTEAFF
TGTGCCAGCAGCTTCATAAGAGGCGCGGGAAAGAACACTGAAGCTTTCTTT
>TRBV6-1|-|-|TRBJ2-5
CASSEFRAQETQYF
TGTGCCAGCAGTGAATTCAGGGCTCAAGAGACCCAGTACTTC
>TRBV5-1|-|TRBD1|TRBJ1-5
CASSPQGWQPQHF
TGCGCCAGCAGCCCACAGGGGTGGCAGCCCCAGCATTTT
>TRBV4-1|-|-|TRBJ2-5
CASSQDLTGLQETQYF
TGCGCCAGCAGCCAAGATCTTACAGGGCTACAAGAGACCCAGTACTTC
>TRBV5-1|-|-|TRBJ1-4
CASSLATGEKLFF
TGCGCCAGCAGCTTGGCGACCGGTGAAAAACTGTTTTTT
>TRBV5-1|-|TRBD1|TRBJ1-5
CASSLAGGGQPQHF
TGCGCCAGCAGCTTAGCAGGGGGTGGTCAGCCCCAGCATTTT
>TRBV10-1|-|-|TRBJ1-1
CASSELRGATEAFF
TGCGCCAGCAGTGAGTTGAGGGGTGCCACTGAAGCTTTCTTT
>TRBV24-1|-|-|TRBJ2-7
CATSRGAGYEQYF
TGTGCCACCAGCCGGGGGGCTGGGTACGAGCAGTACTTC
>TRBV3-1/TRBV3-2|-|TRBD2|TRBJ2-1
CASSLQAGGSYNEQFF
TGTGCCAGCAGCCTACAAGCGGGGGGATCGTACAATGAGCAGTTCTTC
>TRBV2|few|-|TRBJ2-7
CASSARDSSYEQYF
TGTGCCAGCAGTGCCCGGGACTCATCCTACGAGCAGTACTTC
>TRBV25-1|-|-|TRBJ2-2
CASSHGTPNTGELFF
TGTGCCAGCAGTCACGGGACACCGAACACCGGGGAGCTGTTTTTT
>TRBV7-9|-|TRBD2|TRBJ2-7
CASSPRTSGYEQYF
TGTGCCAGCAGCCCGCGGACTAGCGGCTACGAGCAGTACTTC